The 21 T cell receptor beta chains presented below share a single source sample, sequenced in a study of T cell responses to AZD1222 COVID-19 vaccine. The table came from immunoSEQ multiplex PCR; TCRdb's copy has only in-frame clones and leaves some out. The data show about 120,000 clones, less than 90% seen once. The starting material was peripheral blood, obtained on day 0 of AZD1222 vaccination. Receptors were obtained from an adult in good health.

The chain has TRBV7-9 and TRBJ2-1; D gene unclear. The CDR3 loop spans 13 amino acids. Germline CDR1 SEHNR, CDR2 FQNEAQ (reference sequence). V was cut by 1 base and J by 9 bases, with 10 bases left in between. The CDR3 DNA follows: TGTGCCAGCAGCTTAGGTTGGGAATCTGAGCAGTTCTTC. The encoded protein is CASSLGWESEQFF.

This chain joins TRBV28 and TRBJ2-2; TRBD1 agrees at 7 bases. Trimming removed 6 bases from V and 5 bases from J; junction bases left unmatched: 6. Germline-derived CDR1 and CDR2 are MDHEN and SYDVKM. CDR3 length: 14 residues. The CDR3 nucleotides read TGTGCCAGCAGCGAGACAGGGTTTACCGGGGAGCTGTTTTTT. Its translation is CASSETGFTGELFF.

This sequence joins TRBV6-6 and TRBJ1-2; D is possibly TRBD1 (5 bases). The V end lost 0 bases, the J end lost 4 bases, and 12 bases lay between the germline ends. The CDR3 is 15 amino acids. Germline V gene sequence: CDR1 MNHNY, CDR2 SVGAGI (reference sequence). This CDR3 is CASSYSRAGTYGYTF. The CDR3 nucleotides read TGTGCCAGCAGTTACTCGAGGGCAGGGACCTATGGCTACACCTTC.

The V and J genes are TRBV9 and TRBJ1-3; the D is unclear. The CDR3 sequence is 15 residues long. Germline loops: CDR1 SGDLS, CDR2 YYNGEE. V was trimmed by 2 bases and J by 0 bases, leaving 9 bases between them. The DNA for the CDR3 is TGTGCCAGCAGCGTTTACGCCGACTCTGGAAACACCATATATTTT. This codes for CASSVYADSGNTIYF.

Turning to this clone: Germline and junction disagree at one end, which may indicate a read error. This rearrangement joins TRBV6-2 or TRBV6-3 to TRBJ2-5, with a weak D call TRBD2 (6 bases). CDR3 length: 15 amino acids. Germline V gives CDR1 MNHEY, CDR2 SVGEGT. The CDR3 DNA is TGTGCCAGCAGTTACAATGGGGGACTGACAGAGGCCCAGTACTTC. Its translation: CASSYNGGLTEAQYF.

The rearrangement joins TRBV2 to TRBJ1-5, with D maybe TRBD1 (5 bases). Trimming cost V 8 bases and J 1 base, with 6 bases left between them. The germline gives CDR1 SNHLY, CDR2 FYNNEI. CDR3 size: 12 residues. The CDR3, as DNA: TGTGCCAGCCAGGGCAGCAATCAGCCCCAGCATTTT. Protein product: CASQGSNQPQHF.

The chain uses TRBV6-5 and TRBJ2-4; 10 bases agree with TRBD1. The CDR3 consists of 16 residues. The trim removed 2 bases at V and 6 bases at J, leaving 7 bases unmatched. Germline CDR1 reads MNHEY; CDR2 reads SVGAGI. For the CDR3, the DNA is TGTGCCAGCAGTTACCCACCGGGACAGGGGCTAAACATTCAGTACTTC. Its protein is CASSYPPGQGLNIQYF.

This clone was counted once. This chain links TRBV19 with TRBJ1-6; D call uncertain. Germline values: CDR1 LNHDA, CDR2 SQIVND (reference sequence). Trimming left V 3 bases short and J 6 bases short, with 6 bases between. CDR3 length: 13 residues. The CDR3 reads CASSIESNSPLHF. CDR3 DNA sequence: TGTGCCAGTAGTATCGAAAGTAATTCACCCCTCCACTTT.

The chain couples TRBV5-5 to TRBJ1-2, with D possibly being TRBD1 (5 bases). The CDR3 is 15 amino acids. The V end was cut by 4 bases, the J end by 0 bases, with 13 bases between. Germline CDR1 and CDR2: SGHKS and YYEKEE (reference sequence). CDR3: CASSVGHSANYGYTF. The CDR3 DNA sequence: TGTGCCAGCAGCGTAGGACACTCAGCTAACTATGGCTACACCTTC.

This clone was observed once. This CDR3 reads CASSLAGGPTGELFF. CDR3 DNA sequence: TGTGCCAGCAGCTTGGCGGGAGGGCCCACCGGGGAGCTGTTTTTT. The rearrangement uses TRBV7-9 and TRBJ2-2; 9 bases map to TRBD2. The V gene's germline CDR1 is SEHNR and CDR2 FQNEAQ (reference sequence). The CDR3 loop spans 15 amino acids. V was pared by 3 bases and J by 4 bases, with 3 bases of the junction left unmatched.

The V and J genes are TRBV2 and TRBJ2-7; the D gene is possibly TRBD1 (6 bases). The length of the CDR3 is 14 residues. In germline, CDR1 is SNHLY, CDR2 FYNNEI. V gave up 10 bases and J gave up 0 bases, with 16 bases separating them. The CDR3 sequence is CANIQTGPSYEQYF. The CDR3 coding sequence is TGTGCCAACATCCAAACAGGGCCCTCCTACGAGCAGTACTTC. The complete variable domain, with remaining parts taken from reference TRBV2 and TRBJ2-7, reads EPEVTQTPSHQVTQMGQEVILRCVPISNHLYFYWYRQILGQKVEFLVSFYNNEISEKSEIFDDQFSVERPDGSNFTLKIRSTKLEDSAMYFCANIQTGPSYEQYFGPGTRLTVT.

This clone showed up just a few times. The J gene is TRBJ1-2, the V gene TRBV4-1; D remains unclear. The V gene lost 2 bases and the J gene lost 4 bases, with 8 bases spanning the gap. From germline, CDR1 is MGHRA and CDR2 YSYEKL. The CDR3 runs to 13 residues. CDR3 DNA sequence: TGCGCCAGCAGCCAACGTGGCGCCTATGGCTACACCTTC. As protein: CASSQRGAYGYTF.

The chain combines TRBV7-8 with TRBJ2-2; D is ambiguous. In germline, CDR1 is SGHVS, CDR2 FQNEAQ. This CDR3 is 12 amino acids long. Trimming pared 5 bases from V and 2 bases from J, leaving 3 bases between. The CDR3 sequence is CASSPNTGELFF. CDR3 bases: TGTGCCAGCAGCCCCAACACCGGGGAGCTGTTTTTT.

CDR3 DNA: TGTGCCAGCAGCTCAACGACAAAGTACTATGGCTACACCTTC. Its protein is CASSSTTKYYGYTF. The rearrangement links TRBV7-2 to TRBJ1-2, with D hard to call. The ends were cut back, 4 bases at V and 3 bases at J, with 12 bases in the middle. The CDR3 is 14 amino acids. Germline-derived CDR1 and CDR2 are SGHTA and FQGNSA.

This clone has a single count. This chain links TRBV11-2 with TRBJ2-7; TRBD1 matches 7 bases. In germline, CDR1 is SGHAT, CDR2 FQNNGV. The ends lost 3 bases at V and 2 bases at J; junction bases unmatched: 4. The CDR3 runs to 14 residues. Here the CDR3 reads CASSLAGTAYEQYF. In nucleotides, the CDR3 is TGTGCCAGCAGCTTGGCCGGGACAGCCTACGAGCAGTACTTC.

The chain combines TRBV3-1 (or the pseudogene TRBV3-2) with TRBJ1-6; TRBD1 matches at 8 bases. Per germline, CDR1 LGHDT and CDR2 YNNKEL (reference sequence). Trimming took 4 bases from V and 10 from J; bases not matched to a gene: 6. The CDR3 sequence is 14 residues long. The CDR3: CASSLGQGGSPLHF. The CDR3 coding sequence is TGTGCCAGCAGCCTTGGACAGGGCGGATCACCCCTCCACTTT.

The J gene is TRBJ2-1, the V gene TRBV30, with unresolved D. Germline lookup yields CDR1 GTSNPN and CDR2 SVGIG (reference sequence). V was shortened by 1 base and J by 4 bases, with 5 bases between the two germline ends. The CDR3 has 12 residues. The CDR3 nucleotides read TGTGCCTGGAGTGCTAGGTACAATGAGCAGTTCTTC. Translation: CAWSARYNEQFF. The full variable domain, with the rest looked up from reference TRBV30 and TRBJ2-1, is SQTIHQWPATLVQPVGSPLSLECTVEGTSNPNLYWYRQAAGRGLQLLFYSVGIGQISSEVPQNLSASRPQDRQFILSSKKLLLSDSGFYLCAWSARYNEQFFGPGTRLTVL.

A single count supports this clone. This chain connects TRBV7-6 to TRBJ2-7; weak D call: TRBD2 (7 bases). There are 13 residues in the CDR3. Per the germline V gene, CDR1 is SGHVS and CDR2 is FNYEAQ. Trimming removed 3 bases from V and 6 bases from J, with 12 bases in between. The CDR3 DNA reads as TGTGCCAGCAGCTTCGGCGGGGGCGCCGAGCAGTACTTC. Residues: CASSFGGGAEQYF.

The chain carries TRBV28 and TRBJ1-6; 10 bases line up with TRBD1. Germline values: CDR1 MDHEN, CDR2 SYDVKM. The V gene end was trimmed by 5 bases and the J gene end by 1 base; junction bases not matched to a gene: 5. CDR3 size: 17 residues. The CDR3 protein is CASSPGTGASYNSPLHF. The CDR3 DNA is TGTGCCAGCAGTCCTGGGACAGGGGCATCCTATAATTCACCCCTCCACTTT.

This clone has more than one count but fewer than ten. The CDR3 region has the DNA TGCAGCGTTGCCCGAGTGGACAGGCATTTAGGAGGCACTGAAGCTTTCTTT. This gives the protein CSVARVDRHLGGTEAFF. The chain employs TRBV29-1 and TRBJ1-1, with 7 bases lining up with TRBD1. CDR3 size: 17 residues. Losses at the gene ends were 4 bases for V and 4 bases for J; bases not matched to a gene: 18. From germline, CDR1 is SQVTM and CDR2 ANQGSEA.

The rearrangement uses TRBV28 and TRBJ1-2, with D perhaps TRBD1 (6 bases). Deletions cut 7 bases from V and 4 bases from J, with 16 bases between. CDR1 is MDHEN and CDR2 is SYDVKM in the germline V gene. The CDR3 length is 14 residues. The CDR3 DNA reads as TGTGCCAGCACAAGGGGGGGTGTGGGCTATGGCTACACCTTC. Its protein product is CASTRGGVGYGYTF.